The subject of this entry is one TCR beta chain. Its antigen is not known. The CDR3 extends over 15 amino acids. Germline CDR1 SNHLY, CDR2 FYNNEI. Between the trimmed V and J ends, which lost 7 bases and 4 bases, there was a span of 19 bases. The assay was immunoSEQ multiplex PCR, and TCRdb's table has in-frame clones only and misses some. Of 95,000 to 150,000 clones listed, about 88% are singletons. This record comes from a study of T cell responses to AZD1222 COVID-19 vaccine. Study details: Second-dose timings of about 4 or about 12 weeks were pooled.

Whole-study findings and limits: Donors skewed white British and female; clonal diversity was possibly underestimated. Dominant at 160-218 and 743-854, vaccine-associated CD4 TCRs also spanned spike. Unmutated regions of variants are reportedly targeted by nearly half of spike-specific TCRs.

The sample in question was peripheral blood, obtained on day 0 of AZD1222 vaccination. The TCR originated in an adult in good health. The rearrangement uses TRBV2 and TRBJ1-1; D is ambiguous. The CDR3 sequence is CASTEAALMSTEAFF. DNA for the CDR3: TGTGCCAGCACCGAGGCGGCTTTGATGAGCACTGAAGCTTTCTTT. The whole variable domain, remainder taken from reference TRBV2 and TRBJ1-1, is EPEVTQTPSHQVTQMGQEVILRCVPISNHLYFYWYRQILGQKVEFLVSFYNNEISEKSEIFDDQFSVERPDGSNFTLKIRSTKLEDSAMYFCASTEAALMSTEAFFGQGTRLTVV.